The 4 T cell receptor beta chains listed next were all sequenced from one sample in a study of T cells in Graves' hyperthyroidism and ophthalmopathy. The source material, RNA transcripts, was used to amplify TCR beta CDR3 regions. The TCR CDR3 was amplified in a first-round RT-PCR using the HTBI primer set. TCRdb fed the multiplex PCR reads into MiXCR, producing one record per CDR3 protein. The sample records approximately 590,000 distinct CDR3 sequences, around 16% being singletons. Sequencing used blood. These receptors were taken from a woman aged 25-40 years with Graves' hyperthyroidism.

This clonotype was found a few times. This chain uses TRBV18 with TRBJ1-2; D remains ambiguous. Germline-derived CDR1 and CDR2 are KGHSH and LQKENI. Trimming cost V 3 bases and J 3 bases, with 17 bases left between them. The CDR3 has 16 amino acids. CDR3 amino acids: CASSPTLIVRDYGYTF. As DNA, the CDR3 is TGTGCCAGCTCACCGACCCTTATAGTACGGGACTATGGCTACACCTTC. Drawing the rest from reference TRBV18 and TRBJ1-2, the complete variable domain is NAGVMQNPRHLVRRRGQEARLRCSPMKGHSHVYWYRQLPEEGLKFMVYLQKENIIDESGMPKERFSAEFPKEGPSILRIQQVVRGDSAAYFCASSPTLIVRDYGYTFGSGTRLTVV.

Many counts were recorded for this clonotype. The chain is built from TRBV20-1 and TRBJ1-2; possible D gene TRBD1, 5 bases. V lost 4 bases and J lost 7, with 19 bases in between. CDR3 length: 14 amino acids. CDR1 is DFQATT, CDR2 SNEGSKA, per germline (reference sequence). CDR3 sequence: CSANMPGHGSGYTF. CDR3 DNA: TGCAGTGCTAACATGCCGGGGCACGGAAGTGGCTACACCTTC.

Comments on this clonotype: A read error is possible here, since a much larger clone lies one base away. The chain has TRBV11-3 and TRBJ1-1; 7 bases agree with TRBD1. After removal of 3 bases from V and 3 bases from J, the junction contained 13 bases not matched to a gene. Germline lookup yields CDR1 SGHNT and CDR2 YENEEA. The CDR3 extends over 17 amino acids. CDR3 sequence reads: CASSLKWDSLSDTEAFF. The CDR3 region has the DNA TGTGCCAGCAGCTTGAAGTGGGACAGCTTATCAGACACTGAAGCTTTCTTT.

This clonotype was seen many times. The chain combines TRBV7-3 with TRBJ2-3; 8 bases align to TRBD2. The V gene's germline CDR1 is SGHTA and CDR2 FQGTGA. Trimming took 3 bases from V and 4 from J; bases not matched to a gene: 6. The CDR3 length is 15 residues. The CDR3 reads CASSLLGGRSDTQYF. CDR3 nucleotide sequence: TGTGCCAGCAGCTTGTTGGGCGGGAGGTCAGATACGCAGTATTTT.